The T cell receptor beta chain described here comes from a study of blood T cell repertoires in COVID-19. This clone appeared a few times. Profiling relied on immunoSEQ multiplex PCR, and the TCRdb table lists in-frame clones only, not all of them. The table includes some 110,000 clones, approximately 80% detected once. The CDR3 is 16 residues long. This sequence was found in a man aged 55 to 70 with acute or convalescent COVID-19. The sample comprised peripheral blood. The genes are TRBV21-1 and TRBJ1-4; no check of the table's D call, TRBD1, against the DNA was made. TRBV21-1 is deemed a pseudogene. The CDR3 sequence is CASSRIFNSTNEKLFF. The CDR3 DNA reads as TGTGCCAGCAGCAGAATTTTTAACAGCACTAATGAAAAACTGTTTTTT.